These 24 T cell receptor beta chains originate from one sample sequenced in a study of cytomegalovirus exposure and HLA in healthy donors. The PCR had 60 Vbeta and 13 Jbeta primers. Sequencing used immunoSEQ multiplex PCR; TCRdb keeps in-frame clones, though not all of them. The table records fewer than 150,000 clones, approximately 85% of them present only once. The sample was PBMCs. The receptor source for this set is a woman aged 30 to 39 in good health and CMV-seropositive.

J is TRBJ1-2 and V is TRBV30; D not resolved. V was trimmed by 4 bases and J by 0 bases, leaving 12 bases between them. In germline, CDR1 is GTSNPN, CDR2 SVGIG (reference sequence). This CDR3 is 14 amino acids long. The CDR3 reads CAWNRLAPNYGYTF. The CDR3 bases are TGTGCCTGGAATAGACTAGCTCCTAACTATGGCTACACCTTC.

The chain has TRBV19 and TRBJ2-1; 8 bases align to TRBD2. This CDR3 has 18 residues. Germline-derived CDR1 and CDR2 are LNHDA and SQIVND (reference sequence). The ends lost 5 bases at V and 3 bases at J; junction bases unmatched: 15. This CDR3 reads CASSAHSPRGGHYNEQFF. CDR3 nucleotide sequence: TGTGCCAGTAGTGCCCACTCACCTCGGGGGGGCCACTACAATGAGCAGTTCTTC.

Regarding this clone: Other nucleotide sequences in the sample specify the same CDR3. The rearrangement uses TRBV18 and TRBJ1-2, with 7 positions matching TRBD1. The CDR3 consists of 13 residues. V gave up 3 bases and J gave up 6 bases; unmatched junction bases: 4. Germline lookup yields CDR1 KGHSH and CDR2 LQKENI. This CDR3 reads CASSPNRGDGYTF. In DNA, the CDR3 is TGTGCCAGCTCACCCAACAGGGGTGATGGCTACACCTTC.

The rearrangement links TRBV6-5 to TRBJ1-1; no clear D gene. The CDR3 loop spans 13 amino acids. V dropped 7 bases and J dropped 0 bases, with 9 bases sitting between them. Per the germline V gene, CDR1 is MNHEY and CDR2 is SVGAGI. CDR3 bases: TGTGCCAGCATGCTGGGCATGAACACTGAAGCTTTCTTT. This sequence encodes CASMLGMNTEAFF.

This chain uses TRBV5-1 with TRBJ2-3; 10 nucleotides align to TRBD2. With 5 bases clipped from V and 5 bases from J, the junction kept 5 bases outside the gene matches. The CDR3 consists of 14 residues. Germline CDR1 reads SGHRS; CDR2 reads YFSETQ. The CDR3 region is CASRKLAGQDTQYF. As DNA, the CDR3 is TGCGCCAGCAGAAAACTAGCGGGGCAAGATACGCAGTATTTT.

The V call is TRBV6-5, the J call TRBJ2-7, with 7 positions matching TRBD1. The CDR3 spans 14 residues. V lost 1 base, J lost 2 bases, and 2 bases stayed unmatched. Germline V gene data show CDR1 as MNHEY and CDR2 as SVGAGI. The CDR3 nucleotides read TGTGCCAGCAGTTACTACAGGGGAACCTACGAGCAGTACTTC. As protein: CASSYYRGTYEQYF.

The CDR3 DNA is TGTGCCAGCAGTCGACAGGGGCGAGCTGAAGCTTTCTTT. This gives the protein CASSRQGRAEAFF. J is TRBJ1-1 and V is TRBV6-5; 8 positions match TRBD1. The CDR3 extends over 13 amino acids. The J segment lost 6 bases and the V segment lost 5 bases, leaving 5 bases of the junction unmatched. CDR1 and CDR2 from the germline V gene are MNHEY and SVGAGI.

This clone was observed a single time. The chain links TRBV6-5 to TRBJ1-1; 8 bases are a match to TRBD1. The V gene end was trimmed by 0 bases and the J gene end by 1 base; junction bases not matched to a gene: 1. The CDR3 consists of 15 residues. Germline V lookup: CDR1 MNHEY, CDR2 SVGAGI. In DNA form, the CDR3 reads TGTGCCAGCAGTTACTCCGGGACAGGGAACACTGAAGCTTTCTTT. This gives the protein CASSYSGTGNTEAFF.

This chain joins TRBV28 and TRBJ1-5, with TRBD1 identical over 7 bases. The ends lost 4 bases at V and 0 bases at J; junction bases unmatched: 9. This CDR3 has 17 residues. The V gene's germline CDR1 is MDHEN and CDR2 SYDVKM. CDR3 coding DNA: TGTGCCAGCAGTTCAAGCCTAGACAGGGTTAGCAATCAGCCCCAGCATTTT. Protein: CASSSSLDRVSNQPQHF.

The genes are TRBV5-6 and TRBJ2-7; TRBD1 matches 7 bases. V dropped 4 bases and J dropped 2; count of bases not matched to a gene: 9. CDR1 and CDR2 from the germline V gene are SGHDT and YYEEEE. The CDR3 is 15 residues long. The CDR3, as DNA: TGTGCCAGCAGCCCTACTCGGGACAGACCCTACGAGCAGTACTTC. Amino acid sequence: CASSPTRDRPYEQYF.

The V call is TRBV5-1, the J call TRBJ1-1; no reliable D call. Trimming shortened V by 0 bases and J by 6 bases, and 9 bases separated the two germline ends. The CDR3 totals 13 residues. Germline V gene sequence: CDR1 SGHRS, CDR2 YFSETQ. The chain's CDR3 is CASSLESKPEAFF. In DNA form, the CDR3 reads TGCGCCAGCAGCTTGGAATCCAAGCCTGAAGCTTTCTTT.

The chain couples TRBV6-4 to TRBJ2-7, with TRBD2 matching over 7 bases. The CDR3 covers 18 residues. V dropped 6 bases and J dropped 2; count of bases not matched to a gene: 19. Germline CDR1 is MRHNA and CDR2 is SNTAGT. The DNA for the CDR3 is TGTGCCAGCAGGGGGGGGGACTTGATAGCGTTACGAGCCTACGAGCAGTACTTC. Translating it yields CASRGGDLIALRAYEQYF.

This clone came up a few times. This rearrangement joins TRBV5-1 to TRBJ2-1; D is ambiguous. Germline V lookup: CDR1 SGHRS, CDR2 YFSETQ. The ends were cut back, 2 bases at V and 5 bases at J, with 5 bases in the middle. The CDR3 extends over 12 amino acids. Here the CDR3 reads CASSFPDNEQFF. CDR3 in DNA: TGCGCCAGCAGCTTCCCCGACAATGAGCAGTTCTTC.

The rearrangement uses TRBV5-1 and TRBJ1-1; D might be TRBD1 (6 bases). The CDR3 is made up of 12 amino acids. Between the trimmed V and J ends, which lost 4 bases and 4 bases, there was a span of 8 bases. Germline V gene sequence: CDR1 SGHRS, CDR2 YFSETQ. CDR3 coding DNA: TGCGCCAGCAGCAAGGACAGCACTGAAGCTTTCTTT. Its protein is CASSKDSTEAFF.

Comments on this clone: This same CDR3 is encoded by further DNA sequences in the sample. The chain is built from TRBV2 and TRBJ2-7, with D possibly matching TRBD1 (6 bases). The CDR3 is 12 amino acids. Germline loops: CDR1 SNHLY, CDR2 FYNNEI. V lost 5 bases and J lost 3, with 8 bases in between. The CDR3 spells CASSRTVYEQYF. DNA of the CDR3: TGTGCCAGCAGTCGGACAGTCTACGAGCAGTACTTC.

V gene TRBV15 combines with J gene TRBJ1-5; 12 bases are shared with TRBD1. CDR3 size: 17 residues. Per the germline V gene, CDR1 is LNHNV and CDR2 is YYDKDF (reference sequence). V lost 1 base and J lost 5; bases outside the gene matches: 6. The CDR3 loop reads CATSRGGTGGVDQPQHF. Here the CDR3 DNA reads TGTGCCACCAGCAGAGGTGGGACAGGGGGCGTTGATCAGCCCCAGCATTTT.

The chain joins TRBV29-1 to TRBJ1-1; D is uncertain. With 3 bases removed from V and 6 bases from J, the gap between germline ends came to 8 bases. The CDR3 is 11 residues long. The germline V gene encodes CDR1 SQVTM and CDR2 ANQGSEA. The CDR3 loop reads CSVERPAEAFF. The CDR3 DNA reads TGCAGCGTTGAGAGGCCGGCTGAAGCTTTCTTT. Based on the CDR3 plus reference TRBV29-1 and TRBJ1-1, the full variable domain is SAVISQKPSRDICQRGTSLTIQCQVDSQVTMMFWYRQQPGQSLTLIATANQGSEATYESGFVIDKFPISRPNLTFSTLTVSNMSPEDSSIYLCSVERPAEAFFGQGTRLTVV.

The V and J genes are TRBV5-1 and TRBJ1-1; D is ambiguous. From germline, CDR1 is SGHRS and CDR2 YFSETQ. V lost 3 bases and J lost 3, with 18 bases in between. The CDR3 has 16 residues. The CDR3 nucleotides read TGCGCCAGCAGCTCGGAGCCGGCGGTGAAGGACACTGAAGCTTTCTTT. Its protein is CASSSEPAVKDTEAFF.

V and J are TRBV4-1 and TRBJ1-4; D is unresolved. The length of the CDR3 is 17 residues. The V and J ends lost 4 bases and 5 bases respectively, with 20 bases between them. Germline V CDR1 and CDR2: MGHRA, YSYEKL. The CDR3 DNA is TGCGCCAGCAGCCGGACTCCTGGACGGTTCGAAAATGAAAAACTGTTTTTT. This sequence encodes CASSRTPGRFENEKLFF.

This chain uses TRBV5-4 with TRBJ2-7, with a weak D call TRBD2 (6 bases). Germline V lookup: CDR1 SGHNT, CDR2 YYREEE (reference sequence). Trimming removed 4 bases from V and 5 bases from J, with 10 bases in between. The CDR3 consists of 12 residues. CDR3 loop: CASSELADEQYF. CDR3 DNA: TGTGCCAGCAGCGAACTAGCAGACGAGCAGTACTTC.

The chain uses TRBV2 and TRBJ2-5, with D possibly matching TRBD2 (6 bases). The CDR3 totals 17 residues. V was trimmed by 3 bases and J by 2 bases, leaving 19 bases between them. Germline V gene lookup returns CDR1 SNHLY and CDR2 FYNNEI. CDR3 in DNA: TGTGCCAGCAGTGACTGGCCTTCTGGGGCGGGACAAGAGACCCAGTACTTC. Translating it yields CASSDWPSGAGQETQYF. Together with reference TRBV2 and TRBJ2-5, the CDR3 gives the full variable domain: EPEVTQTPSHQVTQMGQEVILRCVPISNHLYFYWYRQILGQKVEFLVSFYNNEISEKSEIFDDQFSVERPDGSNFTLKIRSTKLEDSAMYFCASSDWPSGAGQETQYFGPGTRLLVL.

In its sample, this clone was seen once. V and J are TRBV6-6 and TRBJ1-4; D gene uncertain. The germline gives CDR1 MNHNY, CDR2 SVGAGI (reference sequence). V dropped 7 bases and J dropped 9 bases, with 18 bases sitting between them. The CDR3 has 14 residues. For the CDR3, the DNA is TGTGCCAGCACCACCTTGACCGGGAGGAAAAAACTGTTTTTT. Translated, it gives CASTTLTGRKKLFF.

The chain combines TRBV18 with TRBJ1-1; D gene uncertain. V was trimmed by 5 bases and J by 4 bases, leaving 14 bases between them. CDR1 KGHSH and CDR2 LQKENI come from the germline V gene. This CDR3 spans 14 amino acids. In nucleotides, the CDR3 is TGTGCCAGCTCAACATCTTATACCCTCACTGAAGCTTTCTTT. Amino acid sequence: CASSTSYTLTEAFF.

The chain couples TRBV30 to TRBJ1-1, with D uncertain. Germline V gene sequence: CDR1 GTSNPN, CDR2 SVGIG (reference sequence). This CDR3 spans 14 amino acids. Trimming took 2 bases from V and 4 from J, leaving 14 bases between them. CDR3 protein: CAWSLNFWATEAFF. The CDR3 coding sequence is TGTGCCTGGAGTTTGAATTTCTGGGCCACTGAAGCTTTCTTT.